This entry is about one T cell receptor beta chain. The antigen is unknown. Deep was the level used in running the assay. Original analysis: ImmunoSEQ gave junction-only sequences without quality scores, so filtering differed. Generated by immunoSEQ multiplex PCR, the TCRdb table keeps only in-frame clones and is missing some. The DNA gave D and trimming, while V, J and clone size come from that table. Seen here are about 690,000 clones, 90% observed once, and the top ten hold 34%. Between the trimmed V and J ends, which lost 2 bases and 7 bases, there was a span of 6 bases. The CDR3 loop spans 12 amino acids. Germline V gene data show CDR1 as MNHEY and CDR2 as SVGAGI. Each CD8 memory set brought CD45RO+ cells together with CCR7-negative CD45RA+ TemRA cells. The sample originates from a study of shared clonotypes between healthy human individuals. Study-level results: Naive subsets generally exceeded memory subsets in estimated richness.

The chain carries TRBV6-5 and TRBJ2-1; TRBD2 might be the D (5 bases). This sequence was found in a man aged 18-30 years in good health. Some clones in this sample may be carry-over from other donors' samples. Specimen: memory CD8+ T cells from PBMCs. As for subset: CD45RO+ cells pooled with CCR7-negative TemRA cells. The CDR3 region has the DNA TGTGCCAGCAGTTACGAGGGAAATGAGCAGTTCTTC. Its protein is CASSYEGNEQFF.